The 9 T cell receptor beta chains below were found in one sample sequenced in a study of T-cell memory formation after mild COVID-19. TCRdb fed the 5' RACE reads into MiXCR, producing one record per CDR3 protein. This sample has 300,000 to 350,000 distinct CDR3 sequences, with roughly a fifth found just once. The sequenced material came from PBMCs or a T cell subset sorted from them (not recorded which). The origin of the receptors is a young man who had mild COVID-19 (a few samples of this study predate the infection). Cell type and time point are not known.

This clonotype came up a few times. This sequence joins TRBV27 and TRBJ2-7; TRBD1 agrees at 8 bases. V lost 3 bases, J lost 8 bases, and 9 bases stayed unmatched. CDR1 and CDR2 (germline): MNHEY, SMNVEV (reference sequence). The CDR3 runs 14 residues. The CDR3 DNA follows: TGTGCCAGCAGTTTCGCCGGGACAGGCCCTCAGCAGTACTTC. It translates to CASSFAGTGPQQYF.

This clonotype was counted only a few times. The J gene is TRBJ2-2, the V gene TRBV4-2, with D perhaps TRBD2 (5 bases). The CDR3 runs to 15 residues. The V end lost 4 bases, the J end lost 4 bases, and 13 bases lay between the germline ends. Germline values: CDR1 LGHNA, CDR2 YNFKEQ. The CDR3 here is CASSRATLATGELFF. The CDR3 nucleotides are TGTGCCAGCAGCCGAGCTACCCTAGCCACCGGGGAGCTGTTTTTT.

This clonotype came up once. This CDR3 reads CASSTRAGVNTGELFF. CDR3 nucleotides: TGTGCCAGCAGCACCAGAGCGGGGGTGAACACCGGGGAGCTGTTTTTT. The chain recombines TRBV7-6 with TRBJ2-2, with 8 bases aligning to TRBD2. CDR1 and CDR2 from the germline V gene are SGHVS and FNYEAQ. The CDR3 runs to 16 residues. Trimming cost V 5 bases and J 1 base; bases outside gene matches: 6. Drawing the rest from reference TRBV7-6 and TRBJ2-2, the complete variable domain is GAGVSQSPRYKVTKRGQDVALRCDPISGHVSLYWYRQALGQGPEFLTYFNYEAQQDKSGLPNDRFSAERPEGSISTLTIQRTEQRDSAMYRCASSTRAGVNTGELFFGEGSRLTVL.

This chain links TRBV7-2 with TRBJ2-7, with a tentative D call TRBD2 (6 bases). Germline CDR1 reads SGHTA; CDR2 reads FQGNSA. Trimming removed 3 bases at V and 6 bases at J, with 15 bases between. CDR3 length equals 14 residues. CDR3 sequence reads: CASSFAGTSSEQYF. The DNA for the CDR3 is TGTGCCAGCAGCTTCGCCGGGACTTCATCCGAGCAGTACTTC.

The chain has TRBV4-3 and TRBJ2-3, with 8 nucleotides matching TRBD2. The CDR3 runs 16 residues. V lost 4 bases, J lost 6 bases, and 12 bases stayed unmatched. Germline V CDR1 and CDR2: LGHNA, YSLEER. The CDR3 reads CASSPRRGGGSDTQYF. The CDR3 DNA reads TGCGCCAGCAGCCCCCGACGGGGGGGCGGGTCGGATACGCAGTATTTT.

The chain combines TRBV13 with TRBJ2-6, with 12 bases aligning to TRBD1. V lost 6 bases to trimming and J lost 0 bases; unmatched junction nucleotides: 21. The length of the CDR3 is 23 residues. The V gene's germline CDR1 is PRHDT and CDR2 FYEKMQ (reference sequence). The DNA for the CDR3 is TGTGCCAGCAGTTATCGCAGGATCCCGGGACAGGGGGCTGCGAGCTCTGGGGCCAACGTCCTGACTTTC. Encoded protein: CASSYRRIPGQGAASSGANVLTF.

The J gene is TRBJ2-3, the V gene TRBV7-2; possible D gene TRBD1, 6 bases. This CDR3 is 16 amino acids long. Germline loops: CDR1 SGHTA, CDR2 FQGNSA. Trimming stripped 6 bases from V and 3 bases from J, with 19 bases between. The DNA of the CDR3 is TGTGCCAGCAGGGTAGGGCCCCGAGGGGGAACAGATACGCAGTATTTT. This encodes CASRVGPRGGTDTQYF.

The rearrangement joins TRBV7-3 to TRBJ2-7; D is unresolved. The CDR3 totals 12 residues. Trimming pared 4 bases from V and 7 bases from J, leaving 11 bases between. Germline assignment: CDR1 SGHTA and CDR2 FQGTGA. CDR3 in DNA: TGTGCCAGCAGCTCCCGACCCGGGGAGCAGTACTTC. It codes for CASSSRPGEQYF. Variable domain in full (rest from reference TRBV7-3 and TRBJ2-7): GAGVSQTPSNKVTEKGKYVELRCDPISGHTALYWYRQSLGQGPEFLIYFQGTGAADDSGLPNDRFFAVRPEGSVSTLKIQRTERGDSAVYLCASSSRPGEQYFGPGTRLTVT.

The sample holds many counts of this clonotype. The rearrangement links TRBV4-3 to TRBJ2-3; possibly TRBD1 or TRBD2 for D (6 bases each). Looked up from germline, CDR1 is LGHNA and CDR2 is YSLEER. Trimming removed 4 bases at V and 6 bases at J, with 20 bases between. This CDR3 has 16 amino acids. For the CDR3, the DNA is TGCGCCAGCAGCCTTCAATCCTTGGGGGGCCGGGATACGCAGTATTTT. This sequence encodes CASSLQSLGGRDTQYF.